This T cell receptor beta chain came from a study of T-cell reconstitution after alpha-beta-depleted transplantation in children listed by TCRdb under 2016. Background for the entire study: The study quantitatively tracked T-cell immune reconstitution after TCRalphabeta/CD19-depleted allogeneic hematopoietic cell transplantation in children using TCR repertoire profiling.

Study-wide findings and limitations: About two months after transplant, the apparently early recovery of alphabetaT-cell counts reportedly depended on just several hundred clones that had expanded rapidly and came from non-depleted graft cells. Over subsequent months, a decline in hyperexpanded clone frequencies was noted, and after one year, T-cell counts and TCRbeta diversity were mostly ascribed to newly produced T cells. In some patients, the high TCRbeta diversity seen at day 60 was put down to recipient T cells and intrathymic progenitors that had survived conditioning.

The library was generated by PCR. Data came from an Illumina HiSeq 2500. TCR libraries were prepared with molecular barcoding, using unique molecular identifiers to normalize TCRbeta repertoire quantification. The raw public data were reprocessed by TCRdb itself: fastp quality trimming at Q25, MiXCR clonotype calling, in-frame beta chains only. Entries are consolidated by CDR3 protein sequence, retaining the most common genes and DNA. The sample table holds just over 950,000 distinct CDR3 sequences, of which about 29% were seen once. The top ten clonotypes cover around 30% of the sample. This sample's treatment or condition label indicates: allogeneic hematopoietic cell transplantation with graft depleted of TCRalphabeta T cells and CD19 B cells. Transplant recipients were children who received TCRalphabeta/CD19-depleted allogeneic hematopoietic cell grafts. Notes on this clonotype: The antigen it recognizes is unknown. No base qualities exist here, and no much larger clone lies one base off it.

Based on the germline V gene (reference sequence), the CDR1 and CDR2 sequences are PRHDT and FYEKMQ. The CDR3 has 15 amino acids, counting the end cysteine and phenylalanine. The only DNA kept is the CDR3, 45 bases in frame from the first base. V loses 5 bases at its end and J loses 5 bases; junction bases beyond the gene matches: 5. The sequence is built from TRBV13 and TRBJ2-2, and TRBD2 aligns with 10 junction nucleotides. Sequenced here: PBMCs, mostly from graft donor cells, sampled 360 days after TCRalphabeta/CD19-depleted stem cell transplant. The clonotype comes from a boy in the first two years of life who had a stem cell transplant for SCID, so the T cells may come from the graft donor. The CDR3 is CASSQAGGQTGELFF. The nucleotide sequence reads as follows: TGTGCCAGCAGCCAAGCGGGGGGGCAAACCGGGGAGCTGTTTTTT.